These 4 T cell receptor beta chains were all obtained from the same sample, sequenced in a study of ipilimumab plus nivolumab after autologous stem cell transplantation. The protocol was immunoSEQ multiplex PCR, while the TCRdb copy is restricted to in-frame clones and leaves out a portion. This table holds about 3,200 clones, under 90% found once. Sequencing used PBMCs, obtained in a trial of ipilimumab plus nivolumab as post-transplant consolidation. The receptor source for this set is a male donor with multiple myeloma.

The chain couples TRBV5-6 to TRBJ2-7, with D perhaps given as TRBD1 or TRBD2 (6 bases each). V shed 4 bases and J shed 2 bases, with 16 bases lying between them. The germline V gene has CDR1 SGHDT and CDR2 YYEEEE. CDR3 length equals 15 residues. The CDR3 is CASSPEGGGTYEQYF. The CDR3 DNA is TGTGCCAGCAGCCCCGAGGGGGGTGGTACCTACGAGCAGTACTTC. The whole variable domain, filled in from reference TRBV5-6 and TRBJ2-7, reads DAGVTQSPTHLIKTRGQQVTLRCSPKSGHDTVSWYQQALGQGPQFIFQYYEEEERQRGNFPDRFSGHQFPNYSSELNVNALLLGDSALYLCASSPEGGGTYEQYFGPGTRLTVT.

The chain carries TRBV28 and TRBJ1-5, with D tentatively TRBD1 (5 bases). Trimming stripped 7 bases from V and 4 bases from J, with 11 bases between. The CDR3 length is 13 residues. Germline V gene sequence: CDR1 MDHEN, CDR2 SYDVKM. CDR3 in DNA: TGTGCCAGCACTACAGGTCAGAATCAGCCCCAGCATTTT. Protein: CASTTGQNQPQHF.

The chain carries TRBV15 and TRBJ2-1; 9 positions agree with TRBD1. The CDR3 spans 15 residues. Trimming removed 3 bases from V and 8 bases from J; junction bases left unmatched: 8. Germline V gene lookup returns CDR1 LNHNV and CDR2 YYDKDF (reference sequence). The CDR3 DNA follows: TGTGCCACCAGCAGGCGGGACAGGGCACGCTATGAGCAGTTCTTC. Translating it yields CATSRRDRARYEQFF.

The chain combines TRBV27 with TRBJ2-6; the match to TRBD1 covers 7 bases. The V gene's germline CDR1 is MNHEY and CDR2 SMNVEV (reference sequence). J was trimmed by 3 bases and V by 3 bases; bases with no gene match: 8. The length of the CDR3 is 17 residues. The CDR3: CASSLAVAGGGANVLTF. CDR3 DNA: TGTGCCAGCAGTTTGGCGGTCGCAGGGGGTGGGGCCAACGTCCTGACTTTC.